A selection of T cell receptor beta chains follows, all from one sample in a study of blood T cell repertoires in COVID-19. Produced via immunoSEQ multiplex PCR; TCRdb's table is partial and in-frame only. This sample yields over 150,000 clones, of which 90% are seen a single time; approximately 0.48% belongs to the top ten. Material: peripheral blood. The receptors stem from a man aged 50 or older with acute or convalescent COVID-19. Both conserved end residues are part of each CDR3. The order of the fields is D gene, J gene, V gene, clone size, CDR3 DNA, CDR3 protein. D genes are given only for firm matches. A clone size is listed for some rows: how often the clone was seen (once, few, many), or a class if it is expanded.

TRBD1,TRBJ2-7,TRBV13,-,TGTGCCAGCAGCCCCGACGGACAGGACGAGCAGTACTTC,CASSPDGQDEQYF
TRBD1,TRBJ2-2,TRBV6-5,-,TGTGCCAGCAGTTACTCCGGGACAGGGGTTACCGGGGAGCTGTTTTTT,CASSYSGTGVTGELFF
-,TRBJ1-5,TRBV4-1,-,TGCGCCAGCAGCCCTTTCCGGAATCAGCCCCAGCATTTT,CASSPFRNQPQHF
TRBD1,TRBJ1-1,TRBV28,-,TGTGCCAGCAGTTTAGCCAGGGGGGTCGCTGAAGCTTTCTTT,CASSLARGVAEAFF
-,TRBJ2-5,TRBV12-3/TRBV12-4,-,TGTGCCAGCAGTTTTCCGGGGGAGACCCAGTACTTC,CASSFPGETQYF
TRBD1,TRBJ1-5,TRBV10-3,-,TGTGCCATCAGTGAGTCCAACAGGGGTAACCAGCCCCAGCATTTT,CAISESNRGNQPQHF
-,TRBJ1-6,TRBV6-2/TRBV6-3,-,TGTGCCAGCAGTTACCGGGACACAAATAATTCACCCCTCCACTTT,CASSYRDTNNSPLHF
-,TRBJ1-3,TRBV19,few,TGTGCCAGTAGTATTCAGGTCACCGAAAACACCATATATTTT,CASSIQVTENTIYF
-,TRBJ1-1,TRBV7-9,-,TGTGCCAGCAGCTACTGGGCTGGCCCGAACACTGAAGCTTTCTTT,CASSYWAGPNTEAFF
-,TRBJ1-3,TRBV9,-,TGTGCCAGCAGCCTAGGGGGAGGGTCTGGAAACACCATATATTTT,CASSLGGGSGNTIYF
-,TRBJ2-1,TRBV5-1,-,TGCGCCAGCAGCTCCCTTGGGAGCTCCTACAATGAGCAGTTCTTC,CASSSLGSSYNEQFF
TRBD2,TRBJ2-5,TRBV14,-,TGTGCCAGCAGCCCATACCTGACTAGCGGGGGGGAGACCCAGTACTTC,CASSPYLTSGGETQYF
-,TRBJ1-5,TRBV19,few,TGTGCCAGTAGTATGGTAGGGGGCAATCAGCCCCAGCATTTT,CASSMVGGNQPQHF
TRBD2,TRBJ2-6,TRBV27,-,TGTGCCAGCAGTTTATTAGGACTAGCGGGAGATAACGGGGCCAACGTCCTGACTTTC,CASSLLGLAGDNGANVLTF
TRBD2,TRBJ2-1,TRBV4-3,once,TGCGCCAGCAGCCACCGGGAGGCTAGCGGGCTTAATGAGCAGTTCTTC,CASSHREASGLNEQFF
-,TRBJ1-1,TRBV7-6,-,TGTGCCAGCAGCTTAGATCACAGGGCTAACACTGAAGCTTTCTTT,CASSLDHRANTEAFF
TRBD1,TRBJ2-1,TRBV4-2,few,TGTGCCAGCAGCCAAGGACAGGGGTCCCATGAGCAGTTCTTC,CASSQGQGSHEQFF
-,TRBJ1-2,TRBV5-1,-,TGCGCCAGTCGGACAGATTCTAACTATGGCCACACCTTC,CASRTDSNYGHTF
-,TRBJ2-3,TRBV5-8,-,TGTGCCAGCAGCTTGCCGTGGGAGGCCGATACGCAGTATTTT,CASSLPWEADTQYF
TRBD1,TRBJ1-2,TRBV10-3,once,TGTGCCATCAGTGGGGGACAGACAAGCTATGGCTACACCTTC,CAISGGQTSYGYTF